A selection of T cell receptor beta chains follows, all from one sample in a study of response to subunit inactivated influenza vaccine. From the RT-PCR reads, TCRdb called clonotypes with MiXCR, one entry per CDR3 protein. Among around 470,000 distinct CDR3 sequences listed, approximately 7.7% were seen once. Sequenced material: PBMCs from blood, taken 23 to 25 months after vaccination. The receptors derive from a man in his fifties or sixties who received an inactivated influenza vaccine. The CDR3 runs from the conserved cysteine through the conserved F or W. D genes are given only for firm matches. Only part of the rows carry a size: once, few, many, or a class if the clone is expanded.

j_call v_call clone_size d_call cdr3_aa cdr3_nt
TRBJ2-2 TRBV6-2/TRBV6-3 few TRBD1 CASRRGQANTGELFF TGTGCCAGCAGACGAGGACAGGCAAACACCGGGGAGCTGTTTTTT
TRBJ1-5 TRBV3-1 . . CASSQGQRIRSNQPQHF TGTGCCAGCAGCCAAGGTCAAAGGATACGGAGCAATCAGCCCCAGCATTTT
TRBJ1-3 TRBV3-1 few . CASSHSISSGNTIYF TGTGCCAGCAGCCACAGTATTTCCTCTGGAAACACCATATATTTT
TRBJ2-2 TRBV29-1 few TRBD1 CSADLGQGAPGELFF TGCAGCGCCGATTTGGGGCAGGGGGCCCCCGGGGAGCTGTTTTTT
TRBJ2-2 TRBV18 few . CASSPPGKGTGELFF TGTGCCAGCTCACCACCTGGGAAAGGGACCGGGGAGCTGTTTTTT
TRBJ2-1 TRBV10-3 many TRBD2 CAISEGLAGDNEQFF TGTGCCATCAGTGAAGGACTAGCGGGGGACAATGAGCAGTTCTTC
TRBJ2-3 TRBV6-2/TRBV6-3 . TRBD1 CASSSDRLTDTQYF TGTGCCAGCAGTTCGGACAGGCTCACAGATACGCAGTATTTT
TRBJ2-7 TRBV20-1 few . CSATSEFSYEQYF TGCAGTGCCACCTCGGAGTTCTCCTACGAGCAGTACTTC
TRBJ2-7 TRBV6-2/TRBV6-3 . . CASRGLKFAEQYF TGTGCCAGCAGGGGGCTAAAATTCGCCGAGCAGTACTTC
TRBJ1-6 TRBV2 many TRBD1 CASSENPGTGSSPLHF TGTGCCAGCAGTGAAAATCCCGGGACAGGGTCTTCACCCCTCCACTTT
TRBJ2-2 TRBV28 many . CASSSWGRVGTGELFF TGTGCCAGCAGTTCATGGGGCAGGGTTGGAACCGGGGAGCTGTTTTTT
TRBJ2-1 TRBV20-1 many . CSARGLRQSSYNEQFF TGCAGTGCTAGAGGCCTCAGGCAAAGCTCCTACAATGAGCAGTTCTTC
TRBJ1-1 TRBV5-1 . . CASSYDPGSREAFF TGCGCCAGCAGCTACGACCCGGGATCCCGGGAAGCTTTCTTT
TRBJ1-5 TRBV10-2 many . CASGWGTNQPQHF TGCGCCAGCGGGTGGGGAACTAATCAGCCCCAGCATTTT
TRBJ2-3 TRBV3-1 . . CASSQDSAGLSADTQYF TGTGCCAGCAGCCAAGATTCGGCAGGGTTGAGTGCAGATACGCAGTATTTT
TRBJ2-3 TRBV2 few TRBD2 CASWGFGLAGVGVTDTQYF TGTGCCAGTTGGGGGTTTGGGCTAGCGGGAGTTGGAGTCACAGATACGCAGTATTTT
TRBJ2-5 TRBV3-1 many . CASSQSEATETQYF TGTGCCAGCAGCCAAAGTGAAGCGACAGAGACCCAGTACTTC
TRBJ1-4 TRBV5-1 . . CASRDHGNEKLFF TGCGCCAGCCGGGATCACGGGAATGAAAAACTGTTTTTT
TRBJ2-2 TRBV27 many . CASSHPTGVNTGELFF TGTGCCAGCAGTCACCCGACAGGAGTGAACACCGGGGAGCTGTTTTTT
TRBJ2-7 TRBV5-1 many TRBD2 CASSFERGGRYEQYF TGCGCCAGCAGCTTCGAGCGGGGGGGCAGGTACGAGCAGTACTTC
TRBJ1-5 TRBV18 . . CASSPGAGDQPQHF TGTGCCAGCTCACCAGGGGCAGGGGATCAGCCCCAGCATTTT
TRBJ1-1 TRBV4-3 few TRBD1 CASSRTGGPTEAFF TGCGCCAGCAGCCGGACAGGGGGCCCCACTGAAGCTTTCTTT
TRBJ2-1 TRBV7-6 . TRBD2 CASSLSASGSILNEQFF TGTGCCAGCAGCTTATCGGCTAGCGGGAGTATTCTCAATGAGCAGTTCTTC
TRBJ2-7 TRBV10-3 many TRBD2 CAISEPSGSSYEQYF TGTGCCATCAGTGAGCCTAGCGGGAGCTCCTACGAGCAGTACTTC
TRBJ2-7 TRBV28 few . CASRVSYEQYF TGTGCCAGCAGGGTTTCCTACGAGCAGTACTTC
TRBJ2-3 TRBV7-9 many . CASSFVNTQYF TGTGCCAGCAGCTTTGTAAATACGCAGTATTTT
TRBJ2-1 TRBV11-2 many . CASSSLGPTSYNEQFF TGTGCCAGCAGCTCATTAGGACCGACATCCTACAATGAGCAGTTCTTC
TRBJ2-7 TRBV28 few TRBD1 CASSYNGQGSEQYF TGTGCCAGCAGTTATAACGGACAGGGCTCCGAGCAGTACTTC
TRBJ2-5 TRBV20-1 many TRBD2 CSARVSGLQETQYF TGCAGTGCTAGGGTTAGCGGGTTGCAAGAGACCCAGTACTTC
TRBJ2-1 TRBV27 few . CASSLFRGDEQFF TGTGCCAGCAGTTTATTTCGGGGTGATGAGCAGTTCTTC
TRBJ2-7 TRBV2 few . CASRTLSYEQYF TGTGCCTCCCGGACCCTCTCCTACGAGCAGTACTTC
TRBJ2-3 TRBV13 many . CASSRRQTSTDTQYF TGTGCCAGCAGCCGCCGACAGACTAGCACAGATACGCAGTATTTT
TRBJ1-4 TRBV5-1 . TRBD1 CASSLAGGWSEKLFF TGCGCCAGCAGCTTGGCAGGGGGCTGGAGTGAAAAACTGTTTTTT